This T cell receptor (beta chain) was captured by sequencing in a study of CD8 T cells in ankylosing spondylitis. V was cut by 6 bases and J by 1 base, with 12 bases left in between. Germline V gives CDR1 DFQATT, CDR2 SNEGSKA (reference sequence). CDR3 size: 13 residues. The study, taken as a whole, reports: About 8 highly homologous variants made up a TCR beta motif that seemed to typify ankylosing spondylitis blood.

Using quantitative 5'-RACE with molecular barcodes, the authors made TCR beta libraries. TCRdb analysed the 5' RACE reads with MiXCR anew, one entry per CDR3 protein. The repertoire has some 270,000 distinct CDR3 sequences, approximately 20% of them found once; the top ten carry about a third. Concerning this clonotype: The antigen is not known.

The source is a male donor with ankylosing spondylitis or in good health (not recorded which). Sequencing was performed on blood, either unsorted or a sorted T cell fraction (not recorded which). The rearrangement links TRBV20-1 to TRBJ1-1; D perhaps matches TRBD1 (5 bases). In nucleotides, the CDR3 is TGCAGTGCGTACCCCCAGGGGAACACTGAAGCTTTCTTT. It translates to CSAYPQGNTEAFF.